This T cell receptor beta chain was profiled in a study of T cell clones after liver transplantation. About the study: Samples came from ITN030ST, which attempted immunosuppression withdrawal within 2 years of liver transplantation.

Here immunoSEQ multiplex PCR was the method, and the copy in TCRdb shows in-frame clones only, minus some. The table shows some 11,000 clones, with roughly 80% occurring only once. A single count supports this clone. The antigen is not known. The CDR3 length is 15 residues. Germline lookup yields CDR1 SGHRS and CDR2 YFSETQ. The trim removed 2 bases at V and 5 bases at J, leaving 7 bases unmatched. Findings and caveats of the study: Graft donor-reactive T cells possibly entered the graft instead of undergoing deletion. A larger donor-reactive than third-party decline suggested partial antigen-specific deletion.

The chain employs TRBV5-1 and TRBJ2-3; 8 bases are shared with TRBD2. The source material was CD8+ T cells from blood, sampled at the 22-month timepoint. This clonotype originated in a human patient who received a liver transplant. Some T cells may be the graft donor's. Here the CDR3 reads CASSLAGEVGDTQYF. CDR3 in DNA: TGCGCCAGCAGCTTAGCGGGAGAGGTTGGAGATACGCAGTATTTT.